This is a list of T cell receptor beta chains from one sample in a study of regulatory T cells in long-lasting Graves disease. TCRdb recomputed calls from the multiplex PCR reads with MiXCR, one row per CDR3 protein. Among 350,000 to 400,000 distinct CDR3 sequences listed, roughly 15% were seen once. The input for sequencing was peripheral blood mononuclear cells (PBMCs), taken at new diagnosis, from a patient treated with antithyroid drugs. The receptors were gathered from a female donor with Graves disease. Each CDR3 is given with its conserved first and last residue. The D gene is left open where the match is weak. Size values are once, few and many counts, or a class for expanded clones, and some rows have none.

V	size	D	J	CDR3	DNA
TRBV3-1	many	NA	TRBJ2-1	CASSQPFLRGEQFF	TGTGCCAGCAGCCAGCCCTTTTTACGGGGGGAGCAGTTCTTC
TRBV10-2	few	NA	TRBJ2-3	CASSELDTQYF	TGCGCCAGCAGTGAGCTGGATACGCAGTATTTT
TRBV4-1	many	TRBD2	TRBJ2-7	CASSPGTSSSYEQYF	TGCGCCAGCAGCCCCGGGACTAGCAGCTCCTACGAGCAGTACTTC
TRBV20-1	many	NA	TRBJ2-7	CSARDLVLQGVAPAYEQYF	TGCAGTGCTAGAGATCTCGTCTTGCAGGGAGTAGCGCCTGCCTACGAGCAGTACTTC
TRBV20-1	many	NA	TRBJ2-7	CSAYGDTDLYEQYF	TGCAGTGCGTACGGGGACACCGACCTTTACGAGCAGTACTTC
TRBV9	NA	NA	TRBJ1-2	CASSVDDGYGYTF	TGTGCCAGCAGCGTTGACGACGGCTATGGCTACACCTTC
TRBV14	many	NA	TRBJ2-3	CASTLRGLWETDTQYF	TGTGCCAGCACGCTCCGGGGGCTCTGGGAGACGGATACGCAGTATTTT
TRBV12-5	many	NA	TRBJ1-1	CASGFPGGTNTEAFF	TGTGCTAGTGGTTTTCCGGGGGGCACGAACACTGAAGCTTTCTTT
TRBV28	NA	TRBD1	TRBJ1-5	CASSLWSTGEVGQPQHF	TGTGCCAGCAGTTTATGGTCGACAGGGGAGGTTGGTCAGCCCCAGCATTTT
TRBV20-1	many	TRBD1	TRBJ2-1	CSARDPGQGKGNEQFF	TGCAGTGCTAGAGATCCTGGACAGGGCAAGGGGAATGAGCAGTTCTTC
TRBV6-1	once	TRBD1	TRBJ2-2	CASSSLTGGTGELFF	TGTGCCAGCAGCTCACTGACAGGGGGCACCGGGGAGCTGTTTTTT
TRBV28	many	NA	TRBJ2-1	CASSLVEGNEQFF	TGTGCCAGCAGTTTGGTAGAGGGGAATGAGCAGTTCTTC
TRBV2	many	TRBD1	TRBJ1-5	CASWTGGDQPQHF	TGTGCCAGCTGGACAGGGGGCGATCAGCCCCAGCATTTT
TRBV5-5	many	NA	TRBJ2-7	CASSHPGRALSYEQYF	TGTGCCAGCAGCCACCCGGGCAGGGCGCTATCCTACGAGCAGTACTTC
TRBV7-2	many	TRBD2	TRBJ2-1	CASSLVAAGSSSYNEQFF	TGTGCCAGCAGCTTAGTGGCAGCGGGGAGTAGCTCCTACAATGAGCAGTTCTTC
TRBV10-3	NA	TRBD1	TRBJ1-3	CAISEPGQGNANTIYF	TGTGCCATCAGTGAACCGGGACAGGGGAACGCAAACACCATATATTTT
TRBV9	NA	TRBD1	TRBJ2-2	CASSGTGGQNTGELFF	TGTGCCAGCAGCGGAACAGGGGGCCAAAACACCGGGGAGCTGTTTTTT